This T cell receptor (beta chain) was identified during a study of OX40 agonist ivuxolimab in advanced cancers. Across the whole study: People in dose escalation had one of these cancers: hepatocellular carcinoma, melanoma, renal cell or head and neck cancer.

Study results and caveats: The mean number of expanded clones was higher in CD8+ T cells than in CD4+.

Here immunoSEQ multiplex PCR was the method, and the copy in TCRdb shows in-frame clones only, minus some. The data contain around 40,000 clones, roughly 78% of them singletons. As for this clone: Its matching antigen is unknown.

Sequencing was performed on CD4+ or CD8+ T cells sorted from blood, taken in a trial of the OX40 agonist ivuxolimab. The TCR comes from an adult with an advanced solid tumor such as melanoma, head and neck, liver or kidney cancer.

The CDR3 DNA reads as TGTGCCACCAGCAGAGAGACTTCTATTACCGGGGAGCTGTTTTTT. It is translated as CATSRETSITGELFF. This rearrangement joins TRBV15 to TRBJ2-2; D uncertain. This CDR3 has 15 residues. Germline CDR1 LNHNV, CDR2 YYDKDF (reference sequence). Trimming pared 0 bases from V and 5 bases from J, leaving 10 bases between.